This T cell receptor (beta chain) originates from a study of T cell responses to AZD1222 COVID-19 vaccine. Profiled with immunoSEQ multiplex PCR; TCRdb holds only in-frame clones, not every one. The data contain some 200,000 clones, roughly nine tenths of them singletons. V dropped 6 bases and J dropped 0 bases, with 14 bases sitting between them. The CDR3 consists of 15 residues. CDR1 and CDR2 (germline): LNHDA, SQIVND (reference sequence). Points on this clone: Its matching antigen is unknown.

The study's findings and limits: Spike-spanning, vaccine-associated CD4 TCRs were dominant at 160-218 and 743-854. Only a handful of AZD1222 recipients, six or seven in all, had baseline seropositivity. It was only after the peak T cell response that any repertoires were sampled.

This specimen was peripheral blood, taken 28 days after the second AZD1222 dose. The TCR sequence derives from an adult who received the AZD1222 COVID-19 vaccine. The rearrangement uses TRBV19 and TRBJ1-2, with TRBD1 as a possible D gene (6 bases). The CDR3 loop reads CASSISGTPNYGYTF. DNA for the CDR3: TGTGCCAGTAGCATCTCCGGGACACCTAACTATGGCTACACCTTC.